This T cell receptor beta chain comes out of a study of shared clonotypes between healthy human individuals. Study-level background: Each donor's CD4 naive and CD4 memory cells filled three plates apiece, CD8 naive two, and CD8 memory one.

The CDR3 has 12 amino acids. CDR1 and CDR2 from the germline V gene are SEHNR and FQNEAQ (reference sequence). V was clipped by 3 bases and J by 9 bases, with 9 bases between them. Using roughly 200 ng DNA, about 30,000 T cell genomes, the sorted-subset replicate PCRs were run. The protocol was immunoSEQ multiplex PCR, while the TCRdb copy is restricted to in-frame clones and leaves out a portion. The repertoire holds around 2,100,000 clones, with around 96% as singletons. CD45RO-negative, CCR7-positively selected cells formed the naive CD8 fraction, excluding terminally differentiated effector memory CD45RA+ cells.

J is TRBJ1-5 and V is TRBV7-9; D unclear. The TCR sequence derives from a man in his late teens or twenties in good health. Sequencing was performed on naive CD8+ T cells sorted from blood. CDR3 in DNA: TGTGCCAGCAGCTTCCTCGGAGGGCCCCAGCATTTT. It specifies CASSFLGGPQHF.